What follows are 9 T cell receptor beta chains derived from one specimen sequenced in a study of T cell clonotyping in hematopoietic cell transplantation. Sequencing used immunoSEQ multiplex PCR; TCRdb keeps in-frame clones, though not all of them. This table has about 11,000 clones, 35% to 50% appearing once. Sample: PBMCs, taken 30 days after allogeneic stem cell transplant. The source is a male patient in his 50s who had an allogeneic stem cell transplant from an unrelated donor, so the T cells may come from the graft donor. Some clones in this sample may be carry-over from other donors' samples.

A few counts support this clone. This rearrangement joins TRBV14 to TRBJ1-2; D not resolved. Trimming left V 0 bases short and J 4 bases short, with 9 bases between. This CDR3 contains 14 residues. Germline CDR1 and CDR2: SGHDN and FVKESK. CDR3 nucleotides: TGTGCCAGCAGCCAAGATCTCTCCCCCTATGGCTACACCTTC. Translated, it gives CASSQDLSPYGYTF.

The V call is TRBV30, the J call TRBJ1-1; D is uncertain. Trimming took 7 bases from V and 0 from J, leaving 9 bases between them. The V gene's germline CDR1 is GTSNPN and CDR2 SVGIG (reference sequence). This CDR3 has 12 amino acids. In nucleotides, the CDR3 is TGTGCCTCAAGAAGAATGAACACTGAAGCTTTCTTT. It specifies CASRRMNTEAFF.

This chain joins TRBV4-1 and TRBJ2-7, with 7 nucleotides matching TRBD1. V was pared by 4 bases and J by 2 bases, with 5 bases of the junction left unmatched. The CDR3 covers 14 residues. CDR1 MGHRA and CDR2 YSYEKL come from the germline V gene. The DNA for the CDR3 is TGCGCCAGCAGCCCTTGGGACAGAGCCTACGAGCAGTACTTC. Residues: CASSPWDRAYEQYF.

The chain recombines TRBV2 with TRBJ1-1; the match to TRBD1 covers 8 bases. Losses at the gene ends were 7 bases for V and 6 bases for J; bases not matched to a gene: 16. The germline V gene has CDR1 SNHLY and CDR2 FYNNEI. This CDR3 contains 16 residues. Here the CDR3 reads CASNLPQGARGPEAFF. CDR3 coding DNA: TGTGCCAGCAATTTACCCCAGGGGGCGAGAGGTCCTGAAGCTTTCTTT.

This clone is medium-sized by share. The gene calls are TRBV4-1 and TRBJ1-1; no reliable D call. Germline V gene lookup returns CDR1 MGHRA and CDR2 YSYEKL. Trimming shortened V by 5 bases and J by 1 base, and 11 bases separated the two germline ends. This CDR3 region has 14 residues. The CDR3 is CASSTRTENTEAFF. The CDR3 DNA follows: TGCGCCAGCAGCACCCGGACGGAGAACACTGAAGCTTTCTTT.

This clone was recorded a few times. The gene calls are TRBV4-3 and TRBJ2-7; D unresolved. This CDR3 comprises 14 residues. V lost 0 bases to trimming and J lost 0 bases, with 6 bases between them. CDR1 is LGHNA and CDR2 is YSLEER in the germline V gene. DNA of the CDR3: TGCGCCAGCAGCCAAGATAGCAGCTCCTACGAGCAGTACTTC. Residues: CASSQDSSSYEQYF.

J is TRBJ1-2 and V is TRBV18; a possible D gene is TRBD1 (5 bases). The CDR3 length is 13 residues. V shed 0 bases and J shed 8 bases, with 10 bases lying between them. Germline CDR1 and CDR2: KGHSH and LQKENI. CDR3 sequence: CASSPPGGTGYTF. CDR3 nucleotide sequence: TGTGCCAGCTCACCACCGGGCGGGACCGGCTACACCTTC.

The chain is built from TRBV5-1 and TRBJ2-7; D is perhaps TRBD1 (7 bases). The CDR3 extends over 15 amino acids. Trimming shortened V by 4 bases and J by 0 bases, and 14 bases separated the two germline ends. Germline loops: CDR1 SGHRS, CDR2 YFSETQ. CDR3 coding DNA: TGCGCCAGCAGCACCTCAGGGGGGTACTCCTACGAGCAGTACTTC. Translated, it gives CASSTSGGYSYEQYF. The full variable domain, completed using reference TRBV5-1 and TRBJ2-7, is KAGVTQTPRYLIKTRGQQVTLSCSPISGHRSVSWYQQTPGQGLQFLFEYFSETQRNKGNFPGRFSGRQFSNSRSEMNVSTLELGDSALYLCASSTSGGYSYEQYFGPGTRLTVT.

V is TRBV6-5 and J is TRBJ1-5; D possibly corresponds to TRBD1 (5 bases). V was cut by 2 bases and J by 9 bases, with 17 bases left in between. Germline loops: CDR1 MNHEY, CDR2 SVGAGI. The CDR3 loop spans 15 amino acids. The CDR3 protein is CASSYRTPSDRPQHF. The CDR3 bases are TGTGCCAGCAGTTACCGGACACCTTCTGACCGGCCCCAGCATTTT.